This T cell receptor beta chain was retrieved from a study of cytomegalovirus exposure and HLA in healthy donors. PCR amplification relied on 60 Vbeta primers (plus 13 Jbeta primers). Generated by immunoSEQ multiplex PCR, the TCRdb table keeps only in-frame clones and is missing some. This repertoire shows 150,000 to 200,000 clones, roughly 75% found once; its top ten account for about 11%. To note about this clone: Its antigen remains unknown.

Findings and limits, study-wide: Donors belonging to an Asian-associated ancestry cluster reportedly showed fewer N-insertions in productive TCRs than the roughly 670-donor mean, according to what a later analysis found. Sequencing likely caused a cluster of highly shared sequence variants.

Germline V gene data show CDR1 as SNHLY and CDR2 as FYNNEI. The V segment lost 6 bases and the J segment 5 bases; nucleotides outside the gene matches: 6. CDR3 size: 14 residues. The chain couples TRBV2 to TRBJ1-4; 7 nucleotides align to TRBD1. The source is a man aged 18 to 30 in good health and CMV-seropositive. The sample taken for sequencing was PBMCs. The CDR3 spells CASRPGQRNEKLFF. The CDR3 DNA reads TGTGCCAGCAGGCCGGGACAGCGGAATGAAAAACTGTTTTTT.